These T cell receptor beta chains were read from a single sample in a study of blood T cells in healthy people across ages. TCRdb itself ran the 5' RACE reads through MiXCR, one entry per CDR3 protein. The sample includes around 1,500,000 distinct CDR3 sequences, around two fifths of them seen just once. Material: blood. The receptors were sampled from a woman aged 18-29 years in good health. Each CDR3 is given with its conserved first and last residue. The order of the fields is J gene, D gene, V gene, clone size, CDR3 protein, CDR3 DNA. The D gene is left open where the match is weak. Some rows have no size entry. The others give once, few or many, or a class for an expanded clone.

j_gene: TRBJ2-5
d_gene: -
v_gene: TRBV2
abundance: few
CDR3aa: CASSENSLETQYF
CDR3nt: TGTGCCAGCAGTGAAAACAGTTTAGAGACCCAGTACTTC

j_gene: TRBJ1-1
d_gene: -
v_gene: TRBV7-9
abundance: few
CDR3aa: CASSFGGGTLNTEAFF
CDR3nt: TGTGCCAGCAGCTTCGGCGGGGGCACCTTAAACACTGAAGCTTTCTTT

j_gene: TRBJ2-7
d_gene: TRBD1
v_gene: TRBV28
abundance: -
CDR3aa: CASRSGQGEQYF
CDR3nt: TGTGCCAGCAGGTCTGGACAGGGCGAGCAGTACTTC

j_gene: TRBJ1-5
d_gene: TRBD1
v_gene: TRBV20-1
abundance: -
CDR3aa: CSAGQGFYQPQHF
CDR3nt: TGCAGTGCCGGACAGGGGTTCTATCAGCCCCAGCATTTT

j_gene: TRBJ2-1
d_gene: -
v_gene: TRBV7-2
abundance: -
CDR3aa: CASSPGERPHEQFF
CDR3nt: TGTGCCAGCAGCCCTGGCGAGCGGCCACATGAGCAGTTCTTC

j_gene: TRBJ2-1
d_gene: TRBD2
v_gene: TRBV5-1
abundance: -
CDR3aa: CASSLKASGELYNEQFF
CDR3nt: TGCGCCAGCAGCTTGAAGGCTAGCGGAGAACTATACAATGAGCAGTTCTTC

j_gene: TRBJ2-7
d_gene: -
v_gene: TRBV20-1
abundance: -
CDR3aa: CSATSPSAFSYEQYF
CDR3nt: TGCAGTGCTACCTCTCCTAGCGCTTTCTCCTACGAGCAGTACTTC

j_gene: TRBJ2-3
d_gene: TRBD2
v_gene: TRBV20-1
abundance: few
CDR3aa: CSAPPREVDSTQYF
CDR3nt: TGCAGTGCTCCTCCTCGGGAGGTCGATAGTACGCAGTATTTT

j_gene: TRBJ1-2
d_gene: -
v_gene: TRBV15
abundance: few
CDR3aa: CATSRDEGGGYGYTF
CDR3nt: TGTGCCACCAGCAGAGATGAGGGAGGGGGCTATGGCTACACCTTC

j_gene: TRBJ1-1
d_gene: TRBD1
v_gene: TRBV15
abundance: -
CDR3aa: CATSVGAGGVTNTEAFF
CDR3nt: TGTGCCACCAGCGTTGGGGCAGGGGGAGTGACAAACACTGAAGCTTTCTTT

j_gene: TRBJ1-2
d_gene: -
v_gene: TRBV14
abundance: few
CDR3aa: CASSQDPGTGYTF
CDR3nt: TGTGCCAGCAGCCAAGATCCAGGGACCGGCTACACCTTC

j_gene: TRBJ2-5
d_gene: -
v_gene: TRBV6-5
abundance: -
CDR3aa: CASSYGGSETQYF
CDR3nt: TGTGCCAGCAGTTACGGGGGGTCCGAGACCCAGTACTTC

j_gene: TRBJ2-3
d_gene: TRBD2
v_gene: TRBV27
abundance: -
CDR3aa: CASSLSSGAGDTQYF
CDR3nt: TGTGCCAGCAGTTTATCTAGCGGGGCAGGGGATACGCAGTATTTT

j_gene: TRBJ1-6
d_gene: -
v_gene: TRBV20-1
abundance: -
CDR3aa: CSAPVQGTPHNSPLHF
CDR3nt: TGCAGTGCCCCGGTGCAGGGGACCCCTCATAATTCACCCCTCCACTTT

j_gene: TRBJ2-5
d_gene: TRBD2
v_gene: TRBV5-1
abundance: -
CDR3aa: CASSFERGGRYDKETQYF
CDR3nt: TGCGCCAGCAGCTTTGAGCGGGGGGGCCGGTATGACAAAGAGACCCAGTACTTC

j_gene: TRBJ1-2
d_gene: -
v_gene: TRBV2
abundance: -
CDR3aa: CASSDDNDGYTF
CDR3nt: TGTGCCAGCAGTGACGACAATGATGGCTACACCTTC

j_gene: TRBJ2-1
d_gene: -
v_gene: TRBV20-1
abundance: few
CDR3aa: CSARDRGPGVNEQFF
CDR3nt: TGCAGTGCTAGAGATAGGGGTCCTGGGGTCAATGAGCAGTTCTTC

j_gene: TRBJ2-1
d_gene: -
v_gene: TRBV30
abundance: -
CDR3aa: CAWTLAGGLNEQFF
CDR3nt: TGTGCCTGGACACTAGCTGGTGGTCTTAATGAGCAGTTCTTC

j_gene: TRBJ1-2
d_gene: TRBD1
v_gene: TRBV30
abundance: -
CDR3aa: CACSGTGGSYGYTF
CDR3nt: TGTGCCTGTTCCGGGACAGGGGGATCCTATGGCTACACCTTC

j_gene: TRBJ2-2
d_gene: -
v_gene: TRBV7-9
abundance: -
CDR3aa: CASSLRINTGELFF
CDR3nt: TGTGCCAGCAGCTTACGAATTAACACCGGGGAGCTGTTTTTT

j_gene: TRBJ1-5
d_gene: -
v_gene: TRBV19
abundance: -
CDR3aa: CASRRGDSNQPQHF
CDR3nt: TGTGCCAGTAGGAGGGGGGATAGCAATCAGCCCCAGCATTTT

j_gene: TRBJ2-7
d_gene: -
v_gene: TRBV7-2
abundance: many
CDR3aa: CASSVGSDYEQYF
CDR3nt: TGTGCCAGCAGCGTAGGGTCAGACTACGAGCAGTACTTC

j_gene: TRBJ2-3
d_gene: -
v_gene: TRBV7-2
abundance: -
CDR3aa: CASSPPSGYRTDTQYF
CDR3nt: TGTGCCAGCAGCCCCCCCTCCGGCTATAGGACAGATACGCAGTATTTT

j_gene: TRBJ2-7
d_gene: -
v_gene: TRBV4-2
abundance: -
CDR3aa: CASSQDLGGLNEQYF
CDR3nt: TGTGCCAGCAGCCAAGATCTCGGGGGGCTCAACGAGCAGTACTTC

j_gene: TRBJ2-2
d_gene: TRBD2
v_gene: TRBV3-1
abundance: -
CDR3aa: CASRGGSYTGELFF
CDR3nt: TGTGCCAGCCGAGGCGGGAGCTACACCGGGGAGCTGTTTTTT

j_gene: TRBJ1-1
d_gene: -
v_gene: TRBV6-5
abundance: -
CDR3aa: CASNPGDKNTEAFF
CDR3nt: TGTGCCAGCAATCCCGGTGATAAGAACACTGAAGCTTTCTTT

j_gene: TRBJ1-5
d_gene: -
v_gene: TRBV5-1
abundance: few
CDR3aa: CASSLSHSNQPQHF
CDR3nt: TGTGCCAGCAGTTTATCGCATAGCAATCAGCCCCAGCATTTT

j_gene: TRBJ2-1
d_gene: TRBD1
v_gene: TRBV20-1
abundance: few
CDR3aa: CSALKAGGELQYNEQFF
CDR3nt: TGCAGTGCCCTCAAGGCAGGGGGCGAACTCCAGTACAATGAGCAGTTCTTC

j_gene: TRBJ1-6
d_gene: -
v_gene: TRBV7-9
abundance: -
CDR3aa: CASSLDRAGGNSPLHF
CDR3nt: TGTGCCAGCAGCTTAGATCGTGCGGGAGGGAATTCACCCCTCCACTTT

j_gene: TRBJ2-5
d_gene: TRBD2
v_gene: TRBV20-1
abundance: -
CDR3aa: CSARTSGLAETQYF
CDR3nt: TGCAGTGCTAGGACTAGCGGACTAGCGGAGACCCAGTACTTC

j_gene: TRBJ2-1
d_gene: TRBD2
v_gene: TRBV7-2
abundance: -
CDR3aa: CASSPGGGRSSYNEQFF
CDR3nt: TGTGCCAGCAGCCCGGGGGGGGGCAGGAGCTCCTACAATGAGCAGTTCTTC

j_gene: TRBJ2-5
d_gene: -
v_gene: TRBV6-5
abundance: few
CDR3aa: CASSYLDGQETQYF
CDR3nt: TGTGCCAGCAGTTACTTGGACGGCCAAGAGACCCAGTACTTC

j_gene: TRBJ2-7
d_gene: -
v_gene: TRBV9
abundance: few
CDR3aa: CASSPGTWNEQYF
CDR3nt: TGTGCCAGCAGCCCCGGGACCTGGAACGAGCAGTACTTC

j_gene: TRBJ2-3
d_gene: -
v_gene: TRBV29-1
abundance: few
CDR3aa: CSVEALPTDTQYF
CDR3nt: TGCAGCGTGGAAGCCCTTCCAACAGATACGCAGTATTTT

j_gene: TRBJ2-1
d_gene: -
v_gene: TRBV10-3
abundance: few
CDR3aa: CAISEGASSYNEQFF
CDR3nt: TGTGCCATCAGTGAGGGCGCGAGCTCCTACAATGAGCAGTTCTTC

j_gene: TRBJ1-1
d_gene: -
v_gene: TRBV4-1
abundance: -
CDR3aa: CASSPKPGGRGNTEAFF
CDR3nt: TGCGCCAGCAGCCCTAAGCCAGGAGGACGGGGGAACACTGAAGCTTTCTTT

j_gene: TRBJ2-1
d_gene: TRBD2
v_gene: TRBV27
abundance: once
CDR3aa: CASSLLGLALYVQFF
CDR3nt: TGTGCCAGCAGTTTATTGGGACTAGCACTATATGTGCAGTTCTTC

j_gene: TRBJ2-7
d_gene: TRBD2
v_gene: TRBV5-1
abundance: -
CDR3aa: CASSFSGPYSYEQYF
CDR3nt: TGCGCCAGCAGCTTTAGCGGGCCTTACTCCTACGAGCAGTACTTC

j_gene: TRBJ1-5
d_gene: -
v_gene: TRBV29-1
abundance: -
CDR3aa: CSVIIRDSNQPQHF
CDR3nt: TGCAGCGTTATCATTCGGGACTCCAATCAGCCCCAGCATTTT

j_gene: TRBJ2-5
d_gene: TRBD1
v_gene: TRBV28
abundance: -
CDR3aa: CASSFSPWTGGGETQYF
CDR3nt: TGTGCCAGCAGTTTCTCCCCATGGACAGGGGGCGGGGAGACCCAGTACTTC

j_gene: TRBJ2-1
d_gene: -
v_gene: TRBV12-3/TRBV12-4
abundance: -
CDR3aa: CASSDGLTEQFF
CDR3nt: TGTGCCAGCAGTGACGGACTTACTGAGCAGTTCTTC

j_gene: TRBJ2-5
d_gene: -
v_gene: TRBV20-1
abundance: -
CDR3aa: CSAPAMRYLNEQYF
CDR3nt: TGCAGTGCCCCTGCAATGCGGTACCTTAATGAGCAGTACTTC

j_gene: TRBJ2-7
d_gene: -
v_gene: TRBV21-1
abundance: few
CDR3aa: CASSKRGEGTLPGEQYF
CDR3nt: TGTGCCAGCAGCAAACGGGGGGAAGGGACCCTCCCCGGCGAGCAGTACTTC

j_gene: TRBJ2-3
d_gene: TRBD2
v_gene: TRBV5-1
abundance: few
CDR3aa: CASSPGLAGSTQYF
CDR3nt: TGCGCCAGCAGCCCGGGACTAGCGGGGAGTACGCAGTATTTT

j_gene: TRBJ2-4
d_gene: -
v_gene: TRBV20-1
abundance: -
CDR3aa: CSASQGPSYKQYF
CDR3nt: TGCAGTGCTAGTCAGGGGCCATCCTACAAGCAGTACTTC

j_gene: TRBJ1-5
d_gene: -
v_gene: TRBV6-1
abundance: -
CDR3aa: CASSEAQQGHQPQHF
CDR3nt: TGTGCCAGCAGTGAAGCCCAACAGGGCCATCAGCCCCAGCATTTT

j_gene: TRBJ2-1
d_gene: TRBD2
v_gene: TRBV7-2
abundance: -
CDR3aa: CASSFLAGATNEQFF
CDR3nt: TGTGCCAGCAGCTTCTTAGCGGGAGCGACCAATGAGCAGTTCTTC

j_gene: TRBJ2-7
d_gene: TRBD2
v_gene: TRBV20-1
abundance: few
CDR3aa: CSARSGGNYEQYF
CDR3nt: TGCAGTGCTAGAAGCGGGGGGAACTACGAGCAGTACTTC

j_gene: TRBJ1-2
d_gene: -
v_gene: TRBV5-1
abundance: few
CDR3aa: CASSLNYNTYGYTF
CDR3nt: TGCGCCAGCAGCTTGAATTATAACACGTATGGCTACACCTTC

j_gene: TRBJ2-1
d_gene: -
v_gene: TRBV10-3
abundance: -
CDR3aa: CAISESSREPTWDEQFF
CDR3nt: TGTGCCATCAGTGAGTCGTCCCGGGAGCCCACTTGGGATGAGCAGTTCTTC

j_gene: TRBJ2-1
d_gene: TRBD2
v_gene: TRBV3-1
abundance: -
CDR3aa: CASSQNPLAGLHNEQFF
CDR3nt: TGTGCCAGCAGCCAAAATCCGTTAGCGGGGCTTCACAATGAGCAGTTCTTC

j_gene: TRBJ2-7
d_gene: -
v_gene: TRBV28
abundance: -
CDR3aa: CASRSAQGRYEQYF
CDR3nt: TGTGCCAGCAGATCCGCCCAGGGTCGGTACGAGCAGTACTTC